Here is one T cell receptor (beta chain) with its context. What it recognizes is unknown. This record comes from a study of CD8 T cells in ankylosing spondylitis. Study outcomes and limitations: A CD8+ phenotype characterized the disease-linked clones, which were relatively rare in peripheral blood. From matched ankylosing spondylitis synovial fluid, disease-linked clones were reportedly recovered at significantly enriched levels. It appeared that ankylosing spondylitis blood was characterized by a TCR beta motif of several highly homologous variants.

Via MiXCR, TCRdb re-called the 5' RACE reads, giving one row per CDR3 protein. The sample consists of 75,000 to 95,000 distinct CDR3 sequences, about 9% of them appearing once. The CDR3 totals 17 residues. V lost 5 bases and J lost 2; bases outside the gene matches: 10. Germline V gene data show CDR1 as MNHEY and CDR2 as SMNVEV (reference sequence). The receptor was derived from a male donor with ankylosing spondylitis. The chain links TRBV27 to TRBJ2-5; 11 positions agree with TRBD2. Sequences were obtained from blood, either unsorted or a sorted T cell fraction (not recorded which). CDR3 nucleotide sequence: TGTGCCAGCAGTCCCAGACTAGCGGGAACCCTTCAAGAGACCCAGTACTTC. Its protein product is CASSPRLAGTLQETQYF.